Presented here are 14 T cell receptor beta chains from one specimen sequenced in a study of post-analysis software for immune sequencing data. The TCR beta cDNA libraries carried unique molecular identifiers. TCRdb analysed the PCR reads with MiXCR anew, one entry per CDR3 protein. Here the sample spans some 370,000 distinct CDR3 sequences, roughly 35% being singletons. Study-level findings and limits: Among several TRBV segments more frequent in patients than controls were TRBV5-6, TRBV5-1 and TRBV20-1.

Their antigens remain unidentified. Sequencing was performed on blood. The source of these receptors is a girl between 5 and 17 years old with multiple sclerosis.

The CDR3 sequence is CASSGQSGASNTEAFF. Written as DNA, the CDR3 is TGTGCCAGCAGCGGTCAAAGCGGGGCCTCGAACACTGAAGCTTTCTTT. V and J are TRBV7-9 and TRBJ1-1; a weak D match, TRBD1 (5 bases). Germline V gene sequence: CDR1 SEHNR, CDR2 FQNEAQ (reference sequence). The CDR3 loop spans 16 amino acids. V lost 5 bases, J lost 1 base, and 17 bases lay in between.

The table lists this clonotype with a few counts. The V gene is TRBV12-3 or TRBV12-4, the J gene TRBJ1-5; D unresolved. V lost 2 bases and J 0 bases, leaving 5 bases between the germline ends. The CDR3 extends over 14 amino acids. The CDR3: CASSLKDSNQPQHF. CDR3 bases: TGTGCCAGCAGTTTAAAGGATAGCAATCAGCCCCAGCATTTT.

V gene TRBV18 combines with J gene TRBJ2-1, with D uncertain. There are 11 residues in the CDR3. CDR1 and CDR2 (germline): KGHSH, LQKENI. The V gene lost 6 bases and the J gene lost 5 bases, with 5 bases spanning the gap. CDR3 nucleotide sequence: TGTGCCAGCTCTCGAGACAATGAGCAGTTCTTC. Translated, it gives CASSRDNEQFF.

V and J are TRBV20-1 and TRBJ2-1; 12 bases line up with TRBD2. The ends lost 6 bases at V and 4 bases at J; junction bases unmatched: 4. The germline V gene has CDR1 DFQATT and CDR2 SNEGSKA (reference sequence). The CDR3 consists of 14 residues. The CDR3 region is CSALAGGAYNEQFF. The CDR3, as DNA: TGCAGTGCACTAGCGGGAGGTGCATACAATGAGCAGTTCTTC.

The V and J genes are TRBV10-3 and TRBJ2-3; TRBD2 agrees at 9 bases. J was trimmed by 4 bases and V by 0 bases; bases with no gene match: 2. Germline CDR1 reads ENHRY; CDR2 reads SYGVKD. This CDR3 contains 15 residues. This CDR3 reads CAISESVAGADTQYF. The DNA for the CDR3 is TGTGCCATCAGTGAGTCGGTAGCGGGGGCAGATACGCAGTATTTT.

This clonotype was observed a handful of times. The chain employs TRBV6-5 and TRBJ1-2, with D unresolved. The germline gives CDR1 MNHEY, CDR2 SVGAGI. CDR3 length: 16 residues. V lost 6 bases and J 0 bases, leaving 17 bases between the germline ends. This CDR3 is CASSPPKPASNYGYTF. The CDR3 nucleotides read TGTGCCAGCAGCCCCCCAAAGCCGGCTTCTAACTATGGCTACACCTTC.

The CDR3 region has the DNA TGTGCCAGCAGCGCAGGTGGGGGCACTCAGCCCCAGCATTTT. Protein: CASSAGGGTQPQHF. The rearrangement uses TRBV7-9 and TRBJ1-5, with TRBD1 as a possible D gene (6 bases). The CDR3 runs 14 residues. V was pared by 5 bases and J by 6 bases, with 14 bases between. In germline, CDR1 is SEHNR, CDR2 FQNEAQ (reference sequence).

The rearrangement links TRBV12-3 or TRBV12-4 to TRBJ1-5; unclear D gene. This CDR3 spans 15 amino acids. Written as DNA, the CDR3 is TGTGGTCCCCGTTTAAGTCGATCTGGAAATCAGCCCCAGCATTTT. Its translation: CGPRLSRSGNQPQHF.

This clonotype has ten or more counts. This sequence joins TRBV20-1 and TRBJ2-7, with 7 bases fitting TRBD1. Germline V CDR1 and CDR2: DFQATT, SNEGSKA (reference sequence). The CDR3 length is 15 residues. The J segment lost 1 base and the V segment lost 2 bases, leaving 8 bases of the junction unmatched. The CDR3 region has the DNA TGCAGTGCTAGAAATCAGGGACAGACATCCTACGAGCAGTACTTC. It specifies CSARNQGQTSYEQYF.

The J gene is TRBJ2-1, the V gene TRBV20-1; D is unclear. Germline CDR1 DFQATT, CDR2 SNEGSKA (reference sequence). CDR3 length: 12 residues. Trimming took off 0 bases at V and 7 bases at J, with 7 bases between the two ends. Written as DNA, the CDR3 is TGCAGTGCTAGAGATGGTTCGAATGAGCAGTTCTTC. Encoded protein: CSARDGSNEQFF.

This clonotype was detected only a few times. This sequence joins TRBV7-2 and TRBJ1-6, with TRBD1 matching over 8 bases. Germline values: CDR1 SGHTA, CDR2 FQGNSA. Trimming at V came to 5 bases and at J to 5 bases, leaving 8 bases not matched to a gene. This CDR3 contains 16 residues. CDR3 nucleotide sequence: TGTGCCAGCAGCCCAGGGGGCGGCTGGGATAATTCACCCCTCCACTTT. Translation: CASSPGGGWDNSPLHF.

The chain is built from TRBV20-1 and TRBJ2-1, with 9 bases matching TRBD2. The CDR3 sequence is 13 residues long. The V and J ends lost 6 bases and 4 bases, in that order; junction bases with no gene match: 4. Germline V gene lookup returns CDR1 DFQATT and CDR2 SNEGSKA (reference sequence). CDR3 nucleotides: TGCAGTGCAATAGCGGGGGATTACAATGAGCAGTTCTTC. It codes for CSAIAGDYNEQFF.

This clonotype was counted only a few times. The chain recombines TRBV6-5 with TRBJ1-2, with D maybe TRBD1 (6 bases). Germline loops: CDR1 MNHEY, CDR2 SVGAGI. The CDR3 extends over 14 amino acids. V lost 6 bases, J lost 7 bases, and 18 bases lay in between. The CDR3 loop is CASRATGFQTGYTF. The CDR3 region has the DNA TGTGCCAGCAGAGCCACAGGGTTCCAAACTGGCTACACCTTC.

This clonotype appeared a few times. One junction end disagrees with the germline gene, perhaps due to a read error. The chain employs TRBV12-3 or TRBV12-4 and TRBJ1-2; D is perhaps TRBD1 (5 bases). CDR3 size: 14 residues. CDR3 sequence reads: CASSFEQGHYGHTF. The CDR3 DNA reads TGTGCCAGCAGTTTCGAGCAGGGTCACTATGGCCACACCTTC.